The 20 T cell receptor beta chains below all came from one sample that was sequenced in a study of blood T cell repertoires in COVID-19 (dated by TCRdb to the early 2020s). The library was prepared using the immunoSEQ multiplex PCR assay. TCRdb retrieved this table from immuneACCESS and kept in-frame rearrangements only. Not all clones are present; in checked studies, unresolved V genes account for under half, and no reason is known for the remainder. For this sample the table gives about 260,000 clones, of which roughly 90% were detected only once. The ten biggest clones cover about 0.65% of the sample. The sequencing sample was made of peripheral blood. The source is a human donor in a cohort sampled during active COVID-19.

The gene calls are TRBV3-1 (or the pseudogene TRBV3-2) and TRBJ1-2; possible D gene TRBD1, 6 bases. Germline V CDR1 and CDR2: LGHDT, YNNKEL (reference sequence). The CDR3 length is 15 residues. The V end was cut by 1 base, the J end by 4 bases, with 13 bases between. The chain's CDR3 is CASSQVSRGSYGYTF. In DNA, the CDR3 is TGTGCCAGCAGCCAAGTGTCCAGGGGAAGCTATGGCTACACCTTC.

The chain carries TRBV7-2 and TRBJ1-2; unclear D gene. The CDR3 loop spans 13 amino acids. The germline CDR1 and CDR2 sequences are SGHTA and FQGNSA. The germline V and J ends were trimmed by 1 base and 4 bases, with 7 bases remaining between them. The CDR3 nucleotides are TGTGCCAGCAGCTTAGGGCCCTTCTATGGCTACACCTTC. Translation: CASSLGPFYGYTF. Filled out from reference TRBV7-2 and TRBJ1-2, the complete variable domain reads GAGVSQSPSNKVTEKGKDVELRCDPISGHTALYWYRQSLGQGLEFLIYFQGNSAPDKSGLPSDRFSAERTGGSVSTLTIQRTQQEDSAVYLCASSLGPFYGYTFGSGTRLTVV.

CDR3 sequence: CASSYSSNYEQYF. CDR3 nucleotide sequence: TGTGCCAGCAGTTACTCGTCAAACTACGAGCAGTACTTC. The chain recombines TRBV6-5 with TRBJ2-7, with no clear D. The CDR3 contains 13 residues. Germline V gene lookup returns CDR1 MNHEY and CDR2 SVGAGI. Trimming pared 0 bases from V and 3 bases from J, leaving 6 bases between.

The chain is built from TRBV6-2 or TRBV6-3 and TRBJ1-1, with a weak D call TRBD1 (5 bases). Germline values: CDR1 MNHEY, CDR2 SVGEGT. V lost 3 bases and J 4 bases, leaving 9 bases between the germline ends. The CDR3 loop spans 13 amino acids. CDR3 in amino acids: CASSYWQGTEAFF. The CDR3, as DNA: TGTGCCAGCAGTTATTGGCAGGGCACTGAAGCTTTCTTT.

The chain is built from TRBV27 and TRBJ1-2; a weak D match, TRBD1 (5 bases). Germline lookup yields CDR1 MNHEY and CDR2 SMNVEV (reference sequence). V was cut by 5 bases and J by 6 bases, with 22 bases left in between. The CDR3 has 16 amino acids. CDR3 protein: CASSPVVNGREDGYTF. The CDR3 nucleotides are TGTGCCAGCAGTCCAGTCGTAAACGGCAGGGAGGATGGCTACACCTTC.

The gene calls are TRBV3-1 (or the pseudogene TRBV3-2) and TRBJ1-2, with D maybe TRBD1 (5 bases). V lost 1 base and J 8 bases, leaving 14 bases between the germline ends. The length of the CDR3 is 14 residues. Germline V gene sequence: CDR1 LGHDT, CDR2 YNNKEL (reference sequence). The CDR3 nucleotides are TGTGCCAGCAGCCAAGGTGGGCAGGACATAGGCTACACCTTC. Its protein product is CASSQGGQDIGYTF.

The J gene is TRBJ2-6, the V gene TRBV5-8; 7 bases line up with TRBD1. Losses at the gene ends were 4 bases for V and 4 bases for J; bases not matched to a gene: 11. This CDR3 region has 17 residues. Germline CDR1 and CDR2: SGHTS and YDEGEE. CDR3 region: CASSQTKGAQGANVLTF. The CDR3 nucleotides read TGTGCCAGCAGCCAGACGAAGGGGGCGCAAGGGGCCAACGTCCTGACTTTC.

The CDR3 DNA sequence: TGTGCCAGCAGCCCTAGGCCAGCGGGAGTATACGAGCAGTACTTC. Protein: CASSPRPAGVYEQYF. The J gene is TRBJ2-7, the V gene TRBV9; 8 bases map to TRBD2. CDR1 is SGDLS, CDR2 YYNGEE, per germline. The CDR3 is 15 residues long. V gave up 4 bases and J gave up 4 bases; unmatched junction bases: 10.

The CDR3 here is CASSGGNTAYEQYF. CDR3 bases: TGTGCCAGCAGCGGGGGGAACACAGCCTACGAGCAGTACTTC. The chain joins TRBV5-4 to TRBJ2-7; tentatively, D is TRBD2 (6 bases). V gave up 4 bases and J gave up 2 bases, with 13 bases separating them. The CDR3 sequence is 14 residues long. Germline-derived CDR1 and CDR2 are SGHNT and YYREEE (reference sequence).

This clone has more than one count but fewer than ten. The chain has TRBV3-1 (or the pseudogene TRBV3-2) and TRBJ2-2; D possibly corresponds to TRBD1 (6 bases). CDR3 length: 14 residues. Trimming left V 5 bases short and J 4 bases short, with 11 bases between. Germline CDR1 and CDR2: LGHDT and YNNKEL (reference sequence). The CDR3 reads CASSTVGGTGELFF. DNA for the CDR3: TGTGCCAGCAGCACGGTAGGGGGCACCGGGGAGCTGTTTTTT.

The chain joins TRBV27 to TRBJ2-7, with D perhaps matching TRBD2 (7 bases). This CDR3 is built from 15 residues. CDR1 is MNHEY, CDR2 SMNVEV, per germline (reference sequence). The V and J ends lost 6 bases and 2 bases respectively, with 17 bases between them. CDR3 residues: CASRVGGLPPYEQYF. In nucleotides, the CDR3 is TGTGCCAGCAGGGTAGGGGGACTACCCCCCTACGAGCAGTACTTC.

The J gene is TRBJ1-1, the V gene TRBV4-3, with D possibly being TRBD1 (5 bases). Germline CDR1 LGHNA, CDR2 YSLEER. The ends were cut back, 3 bases at V and 6 bases at J, with 11 bases in the middle. The CDR3 has 13 amino acids. The CDR3 loop reads CASSQETGPEAFF. Here the CDR3 DNA reads TGCGCCAGCAGCCAGGAAACAGGCCCTGAAGCTTTCTTT.

CDR3 protein: CATLDRHSSWGYTF. The CDR3 bases are TGTGCCACCCTCGACCGCCACAGTTCTTGGGGCTACACCTTC. This chain joins TRBV6-5 and TRBJ1-2, with D hard to call. The CDR3 runs 14 residues. In germline, CDR1 is MNHEY, CDR2 SVGAGI. V dropped 10 bases and J dropped 8 bases, with 23 bases sitting between them.

The chain couples TRBV28 to TRBJ1-1; perhaps TRBD1 as D (6 bases). The CDR3 totals 20 residues. The V and J ends lost 7 bases and 3 bases respectively, with 33 bases between them. Germline V CDR1 and CDR2: MDHEN, SYDVKM. DNA for the CDR3: TGTGCCAGCACCGCCACACAAACCCGCCTTTTCAGGAAGGGGGACACTGAAGCTTTCTTT. Its protein is CASTATQTRLFRKGDTEAFF. Looking up the rest from reference TRBV28 and TRBJ1-1 gives the full variable domain: DVKVTQSSRYLVKRTGEKVFLECVQDMDHENMFWYRQDPGLGLRLIYFSYDVKMKEKGDIPEGYSVSREKKERFSLILESASTNQTSMYLCASTATQTRLFRKGDTEAFFGQGTRLTVV.

The chain employs TRBV7-2 and TRBJ2-7; a possible D gene is TRBD1 (5 bases). The length of the CDR3 is 14 residues. CDR1 SGHTA and CDR2 FQGNSA come from the germline V gene. V was clipped by 7 bases and J by 2 bases, with 15 bases between them. The CDR3 is CASTQGTYPYEQYF. The CDR3 DNA reads as TGTGCCAGCACCCAGGGCACCTACCCCTACGAGCAGTACTTC.

This clone has a single count. V usage is TRBV6-5 and J usage is TRBJ2-5; D possibly corresponds to TRBD2 (6 bases). This CDR3 comprises 14 residues. Germline CDR1 is MNHEY and CDR2 is SVGAGI. Trimming cost V 4 bases and J 5 bases, with 14 bases left between them. The DNA of the CDR3 is TGTGCCAGCAGTTCAGGGACTTGGGGGGAGACCCAGTACTTC. It translates to CASSSGTWGETQYF.

The chain recombines TRBV19 with TRBJ1-2; D gene uncertain. The germline CDR1 and CDR2 sequences are LNHDA and SQIVND (reference sequence). V was clipped by 6 bases and J by 7 bases, with 12 bases between them. The CDR3 is 12 amino acids. CDR3 in amino acids: CASRSGVRGYTF. In DNA, the CDR3 is TGTGCCAGTAGATCCGGGGTACGTGGCTACACCTTC.

The chain uses TRBV30 and TRBJ2-5; D may be TRBD2 (5 bases). Per the germline V gene, CDR1 is GTSNPN and CDR2 is SVGIG (reference sequence). V gave up 3 bases and J gave up 4 bases, with 12 bases separating them. CDR3 length: 13 residues. Here the CDR3 reads CAWSRRAGETQYF. CDR3 DNA: TGTGCCTGGAGCCGTAGGGCGGGAGAGACCCAGTACTTC.

V gene TRBV28 combines with J gene TRBJ2-7, with TRBD2 matching 9 bases. Trimming cost V 6 bases and J 5 bases; bases outside gene matches: 8. This CDR3 is 14 amino acids long. Germline loops: CDR1 MDHEN, CDR2 SYDVKM. The DNA for the CDR3 is TGTGCCAGCAGCCAATATAGCGGGAGCCACGAGCAGTACTTC. Amino acids: CASSQYSGSHEQYF.

The DNA for the CDR3 is TGTGCCAGCAATGCGGGAGCCTACGAGCAGTACTTC. It is translated as CASNAGAYEQYF. This chain links TRBV28 with TRBJ2-7, with 7 positions matching TRBD2. This CDR3 spans 12 amino acids. The junction had 2 bases not matched to a gene; V was cut back by 7 bases and J by 2 bases. Germline CDR1 MDHEN, CDR2 SYDVKM. The complete variable domain, with remaining parts taken from reference TRBV28 and TRBJ2-7, reads DVKVTQSSRYLVKRTGEKVFLECVQDMDHENMFWYRQDPGLGLRLIYFSYDVKMKEKGDIPEGYSVSREKKERFSLILESASTNQTSMYLCASNAGAYEQYFGPGTRLTVT.